The next 3 T cell receptor beta chains were all read from a single sample in a study of shared clonotypes between healthy human individuals (dated by TCRdb to about 2020). The protocol used for the library was the immunoSEQ multiplex PCR assay. Not all clones reach the TCRdb copy of this immuneACCESS table, which keeps in-frame sequences only. Checked studies attribute under half of the gap to unresolved V genes and leave the rest unexplained. The sample yields roughly 2.5 million clones; roughly 92% were counted once. The ten largest clones take up around 0.14% of the sample. The sample was naive CD4+ T cells sorted from blood. What this sample's cell subset or site label stands for: CD45RA+ positively selected. Every receptor here comes from a man younger than 35 in good health.

Worth noting for this clone: The sample has other DNA sequences that encode this CDR3 too. The rearrangement uses TRBV6-5 and TRBJ1-6, with D hard to call. Trimming stripped 6 bases from V and 9 bases from J, with 15 bases between. Germline CDR1 and CDR2: MNHEY and SVGAGI. CDR3 length: 14 residues. The DNA of the CDR3 is TGTGCCAGCAGAGTCGGGTCTATCGGTTCACCCCTCCACTTT. Its translation: CASRVGSIGSPLHF.

The chain carries TRBV30 and TRBJ1-6, with D possibly TRBD1 on 6 matching bases. CDR3 size: 15 residues. Trimming left V 0 bases short and J 7 bases short, with 13 bases between. Germline assignment: CDR1 GTSNPN and CDR2 SVGIG (reference sequence). CDR3 sequence: CAWSVPSQGNSPLHF. CDR3 in DNA: TGTGCCTGGAGTGTACCGTCGCAGGGGAATTCACCCCTCCACTTT. The full variable domain, in which reference TRBV30 and TRBJ1-6 provide the parts outside the CDR3, is SQTIHQWPATLVQPVGSPLSLECTVEGTSNPNLYWYRQAAGRGLQLLFYSVGIGQISSEVPQNLSASRPQDRQFILSSKKLLLSDSGFYLCAWSVPSQGNSPLHFGNGTRLTVT.

This clone was seen only a few times. In DNA, the CDR3 is TGTGCCAGCAGCTTAGGGGACAGGGGGCTCGCTTACGAGCAGTACTTC. It specifies CASSLGDRGLAYEQYF. V gene TRBV7-9 combines with J gene TRBJ2-7, with 12 bases that match TRBD1. This CDR3 comprises 16 residues. Unmatched junction bases numbered 5, after V lost 1 base and J lost 4 bases. Germline V lookup: CDR1 SEHNR, CDR2 FQNEAQ (reference sequence).